This T cell receptor beta chain was sequenced for a study of cytomegalovirus exposure and HLA in healthy donors. Looking at the study overall: The same platform was used for the 130 or so validation repertoires as for the roughly 700 first-cohort repertoires, as reported in a later analysis.

To note about this clone: The antigen is undetermined.

Findings of the study overall: Subsequent analysis found a tendency for first-cohort TCR clusters to co-occur within the approximately 130 validation repertoires. Cytomegalovirus association was listed for 150 to 200 TCR beta chains.

Assay: immunoSEQ multiplex PCR; the TCRdb copy retains only in-frame clones and omits some. The sample has fewer than 140,000 clones, around 90% seen once. The J segment lost 4 bases and the V segment lost 3 bases, leaving 8 bases of the junction unmatched. The CDR3 extends over 15 amino acids. Germline V gives CDR1 MNHEY, CDR2 SVGAGI. The chain has TRBV6-5 and TRBJ1-2, with TRBD1 identical over 7 bases. The sequencing input was PBMCs. The clonotype was recovered from a woman in her late teens or twenties in good health and CMV-seropositive. The CDR3 bases are TGTGCCAGCAGTTATTTAACAGGGGATTTCTATGGCTACACCTTC. It yields the protein CASSYLTGDFYGYTF.